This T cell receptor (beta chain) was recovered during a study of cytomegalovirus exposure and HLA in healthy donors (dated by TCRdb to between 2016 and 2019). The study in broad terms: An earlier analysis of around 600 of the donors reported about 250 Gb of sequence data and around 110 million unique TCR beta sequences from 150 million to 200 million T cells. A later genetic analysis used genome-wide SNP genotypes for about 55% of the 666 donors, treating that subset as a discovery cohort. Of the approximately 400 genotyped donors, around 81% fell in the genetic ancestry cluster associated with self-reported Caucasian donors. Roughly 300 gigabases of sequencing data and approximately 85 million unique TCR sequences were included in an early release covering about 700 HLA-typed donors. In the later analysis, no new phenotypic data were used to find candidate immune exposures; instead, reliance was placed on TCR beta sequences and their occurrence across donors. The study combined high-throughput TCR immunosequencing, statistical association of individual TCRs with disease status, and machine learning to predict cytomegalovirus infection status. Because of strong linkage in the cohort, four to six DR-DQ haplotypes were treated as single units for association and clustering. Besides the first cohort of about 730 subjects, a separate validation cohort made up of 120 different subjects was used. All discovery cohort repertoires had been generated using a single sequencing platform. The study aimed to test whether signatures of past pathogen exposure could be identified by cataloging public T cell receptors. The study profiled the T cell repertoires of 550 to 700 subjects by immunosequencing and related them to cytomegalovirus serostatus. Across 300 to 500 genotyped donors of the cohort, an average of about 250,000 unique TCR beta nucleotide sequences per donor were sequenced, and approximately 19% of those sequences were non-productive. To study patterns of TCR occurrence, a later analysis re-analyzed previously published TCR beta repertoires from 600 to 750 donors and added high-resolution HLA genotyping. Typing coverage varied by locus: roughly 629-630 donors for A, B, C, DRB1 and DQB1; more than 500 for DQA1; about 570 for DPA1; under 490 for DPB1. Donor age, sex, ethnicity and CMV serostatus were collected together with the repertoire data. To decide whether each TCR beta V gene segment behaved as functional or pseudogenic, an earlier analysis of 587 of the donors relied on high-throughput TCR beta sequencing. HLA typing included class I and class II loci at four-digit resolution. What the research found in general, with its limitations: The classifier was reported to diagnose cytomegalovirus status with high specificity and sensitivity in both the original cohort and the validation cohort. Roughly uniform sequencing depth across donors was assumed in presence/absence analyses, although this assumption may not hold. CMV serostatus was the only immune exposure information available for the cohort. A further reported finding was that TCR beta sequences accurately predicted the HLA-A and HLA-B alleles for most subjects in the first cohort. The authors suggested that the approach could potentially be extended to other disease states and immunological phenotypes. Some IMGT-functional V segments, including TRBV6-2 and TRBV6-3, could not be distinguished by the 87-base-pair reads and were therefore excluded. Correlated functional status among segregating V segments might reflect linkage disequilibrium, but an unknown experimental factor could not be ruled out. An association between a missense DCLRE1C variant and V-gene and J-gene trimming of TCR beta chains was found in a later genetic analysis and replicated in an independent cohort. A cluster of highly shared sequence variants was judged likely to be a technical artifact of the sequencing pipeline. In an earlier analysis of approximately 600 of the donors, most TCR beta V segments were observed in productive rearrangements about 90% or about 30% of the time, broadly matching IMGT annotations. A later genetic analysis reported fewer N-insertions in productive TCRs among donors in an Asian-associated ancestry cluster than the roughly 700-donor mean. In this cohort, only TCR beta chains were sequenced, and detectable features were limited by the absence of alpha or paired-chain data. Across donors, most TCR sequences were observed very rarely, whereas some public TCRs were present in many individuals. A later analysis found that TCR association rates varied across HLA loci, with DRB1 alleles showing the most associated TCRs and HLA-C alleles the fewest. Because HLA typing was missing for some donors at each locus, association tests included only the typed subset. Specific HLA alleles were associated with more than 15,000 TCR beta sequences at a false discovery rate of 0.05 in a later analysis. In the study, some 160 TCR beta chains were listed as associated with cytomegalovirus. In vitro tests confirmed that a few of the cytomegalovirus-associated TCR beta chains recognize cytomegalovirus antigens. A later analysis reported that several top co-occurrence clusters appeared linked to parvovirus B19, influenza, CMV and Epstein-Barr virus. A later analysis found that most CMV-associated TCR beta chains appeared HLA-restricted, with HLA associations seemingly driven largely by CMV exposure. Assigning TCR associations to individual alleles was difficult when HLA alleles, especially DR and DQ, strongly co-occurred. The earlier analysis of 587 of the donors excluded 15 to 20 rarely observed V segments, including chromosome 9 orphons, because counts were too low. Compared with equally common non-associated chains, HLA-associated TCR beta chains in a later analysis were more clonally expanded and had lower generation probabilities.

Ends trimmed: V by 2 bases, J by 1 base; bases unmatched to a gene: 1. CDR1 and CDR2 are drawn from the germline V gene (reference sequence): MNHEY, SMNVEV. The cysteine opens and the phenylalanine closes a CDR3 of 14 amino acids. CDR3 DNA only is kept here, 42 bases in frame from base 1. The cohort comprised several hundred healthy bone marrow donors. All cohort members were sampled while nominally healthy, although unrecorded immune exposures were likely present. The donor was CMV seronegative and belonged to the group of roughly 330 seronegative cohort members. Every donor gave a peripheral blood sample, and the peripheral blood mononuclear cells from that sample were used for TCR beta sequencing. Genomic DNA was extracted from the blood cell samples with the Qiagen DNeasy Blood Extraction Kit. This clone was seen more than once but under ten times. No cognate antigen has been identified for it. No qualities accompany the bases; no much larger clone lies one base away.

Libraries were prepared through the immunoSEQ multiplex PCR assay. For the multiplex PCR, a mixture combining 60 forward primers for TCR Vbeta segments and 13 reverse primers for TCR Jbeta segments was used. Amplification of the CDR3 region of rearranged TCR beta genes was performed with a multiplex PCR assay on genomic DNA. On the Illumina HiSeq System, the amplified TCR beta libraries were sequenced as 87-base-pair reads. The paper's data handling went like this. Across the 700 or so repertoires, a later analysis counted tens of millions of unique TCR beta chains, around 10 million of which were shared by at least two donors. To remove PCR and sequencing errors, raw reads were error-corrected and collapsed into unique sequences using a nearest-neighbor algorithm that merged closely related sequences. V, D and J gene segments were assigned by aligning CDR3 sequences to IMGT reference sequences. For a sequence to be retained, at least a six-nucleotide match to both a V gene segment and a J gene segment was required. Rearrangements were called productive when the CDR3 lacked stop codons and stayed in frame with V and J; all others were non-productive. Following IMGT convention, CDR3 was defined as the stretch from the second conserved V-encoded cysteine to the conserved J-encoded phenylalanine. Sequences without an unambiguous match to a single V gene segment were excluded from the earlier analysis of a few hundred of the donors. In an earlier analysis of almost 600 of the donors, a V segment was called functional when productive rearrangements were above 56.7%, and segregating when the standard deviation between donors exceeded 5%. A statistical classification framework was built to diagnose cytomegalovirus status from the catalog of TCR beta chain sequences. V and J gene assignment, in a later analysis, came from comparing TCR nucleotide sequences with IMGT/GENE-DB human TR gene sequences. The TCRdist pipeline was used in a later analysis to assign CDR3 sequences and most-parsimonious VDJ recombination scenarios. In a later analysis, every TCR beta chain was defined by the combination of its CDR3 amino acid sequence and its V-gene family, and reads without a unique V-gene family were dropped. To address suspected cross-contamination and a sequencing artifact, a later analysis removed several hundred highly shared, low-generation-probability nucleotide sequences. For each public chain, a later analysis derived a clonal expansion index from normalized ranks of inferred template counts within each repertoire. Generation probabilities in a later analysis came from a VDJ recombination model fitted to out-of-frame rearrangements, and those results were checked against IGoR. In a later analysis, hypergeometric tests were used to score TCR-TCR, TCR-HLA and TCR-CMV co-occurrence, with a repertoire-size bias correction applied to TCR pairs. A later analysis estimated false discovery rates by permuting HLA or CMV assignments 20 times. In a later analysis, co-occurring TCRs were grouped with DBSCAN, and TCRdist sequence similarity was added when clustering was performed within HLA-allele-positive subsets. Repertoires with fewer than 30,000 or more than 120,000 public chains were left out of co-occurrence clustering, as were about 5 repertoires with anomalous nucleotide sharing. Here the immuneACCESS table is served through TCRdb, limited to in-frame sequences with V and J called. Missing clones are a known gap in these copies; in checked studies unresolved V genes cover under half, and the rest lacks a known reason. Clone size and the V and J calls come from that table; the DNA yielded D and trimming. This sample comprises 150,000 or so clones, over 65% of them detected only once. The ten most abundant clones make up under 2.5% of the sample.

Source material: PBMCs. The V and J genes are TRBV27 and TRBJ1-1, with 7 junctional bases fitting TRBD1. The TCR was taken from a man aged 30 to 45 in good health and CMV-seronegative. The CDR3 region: CASSLAGGNTEAFF. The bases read TGTGCCAGCAGTTTAGCAGGGGGGAACACTGAAGCTTTCTTT.